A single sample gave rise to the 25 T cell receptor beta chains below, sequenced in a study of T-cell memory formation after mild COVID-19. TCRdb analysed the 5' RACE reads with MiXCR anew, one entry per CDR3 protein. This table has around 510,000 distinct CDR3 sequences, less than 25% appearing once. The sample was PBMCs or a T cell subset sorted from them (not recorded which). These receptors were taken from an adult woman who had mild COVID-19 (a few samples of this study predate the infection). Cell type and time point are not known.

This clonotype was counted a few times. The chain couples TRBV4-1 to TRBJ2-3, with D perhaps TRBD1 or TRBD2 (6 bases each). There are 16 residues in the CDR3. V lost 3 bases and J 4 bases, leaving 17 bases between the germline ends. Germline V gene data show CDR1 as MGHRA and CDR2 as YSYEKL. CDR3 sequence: CASSQGWGARADTQYF. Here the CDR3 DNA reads TGCGCCAGCAGCCAGGGGTGGGGGGCGAGGGCAGATACGCAGTATTTT.

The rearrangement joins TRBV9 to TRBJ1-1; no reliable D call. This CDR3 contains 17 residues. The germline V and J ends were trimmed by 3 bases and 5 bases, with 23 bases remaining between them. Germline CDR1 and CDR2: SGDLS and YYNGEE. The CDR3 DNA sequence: TGTGCCAGCAGCGCGCACCCCGATCCAGAGGCGTGGACTGAAGCTTTCTTT. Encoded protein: CASSAHPDPEAWTEAFF.

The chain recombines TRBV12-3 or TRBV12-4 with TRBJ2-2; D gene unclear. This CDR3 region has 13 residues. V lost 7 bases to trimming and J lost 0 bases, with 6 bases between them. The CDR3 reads CASTRANTGELFF. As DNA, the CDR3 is TGTGCCAGCACCCGGGCGAACACCGGGGAGCTGTTTTTT.

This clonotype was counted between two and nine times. The CDR3 is CASSPQIGEQFF. DNA for the CDR3: TGTGCCAGCAGCCCGCAGATCGGTGAGCAGTTCTTC. The chain employs TRBV7-6 and TRBJ2-1; no reliable D call. The length of the CDR3 is 12 residues. The germline V gene has CDR1 SGHVS and CDR2 FNYEAQ. The germline V and J ends were trimmed by 5 bases and 9 bases, with 11 bases remaining between them.

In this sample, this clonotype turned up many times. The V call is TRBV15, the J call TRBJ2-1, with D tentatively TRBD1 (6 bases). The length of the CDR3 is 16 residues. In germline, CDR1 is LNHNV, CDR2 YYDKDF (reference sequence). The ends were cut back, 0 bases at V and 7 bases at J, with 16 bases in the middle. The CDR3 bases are TGTGCCACCAGCAGAGATAGGGGGTTCTCGTGGAATGAGCAGTTCTTC. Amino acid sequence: CATSRDRGFSWNEQFF.

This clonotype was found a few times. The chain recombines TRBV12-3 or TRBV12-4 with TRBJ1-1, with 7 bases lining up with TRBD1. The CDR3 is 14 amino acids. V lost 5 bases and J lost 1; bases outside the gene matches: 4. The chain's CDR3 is CASSRTGRNTEAFF. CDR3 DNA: TGTGCCAGCAGTCGGACAGGAAGGAACACTGAAGCTTTCTTT.

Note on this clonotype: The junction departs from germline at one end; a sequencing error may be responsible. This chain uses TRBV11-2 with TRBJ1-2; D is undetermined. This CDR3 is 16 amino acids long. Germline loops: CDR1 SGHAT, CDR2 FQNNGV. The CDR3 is CASSIDPSDGNYGYTF. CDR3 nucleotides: TGTGCCAGCAGCATAGATCCTTCGGACGGGAACTATGGCTACACCTTC.

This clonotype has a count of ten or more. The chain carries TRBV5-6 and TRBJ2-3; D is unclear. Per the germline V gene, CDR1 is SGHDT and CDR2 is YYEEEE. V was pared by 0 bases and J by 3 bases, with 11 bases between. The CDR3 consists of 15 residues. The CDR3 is CASSLGAKGTDTQYF. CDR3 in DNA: TGTGCCAGCAGCTTGGGCGCGAAGGGAACAGATACGCAGTATTTT. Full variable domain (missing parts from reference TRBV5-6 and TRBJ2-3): DAGVTQSPTHLIKTRGQQVTLRCSPKSGHDTVSWYQQALGQGPQFIFQYYEEEERQRGNFPDRFSGHQFPNYSSELNVNALLLGDSALYLCASSLGAKGTDTQYFGPGTRLTVL.

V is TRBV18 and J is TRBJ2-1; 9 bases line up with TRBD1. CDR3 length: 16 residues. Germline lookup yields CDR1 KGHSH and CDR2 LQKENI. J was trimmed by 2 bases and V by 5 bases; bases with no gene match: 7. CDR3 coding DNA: TGTGCCAGCTCATCCAGGACAGGGGAAACCTACAATGAGCAGTTCTTC. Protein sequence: CASSSRTGETYNEQFF.

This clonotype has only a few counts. The CDR3 DNA reads TGTGCCAGCAGCTTAGGAGGACAGGGACAGGAAGCTTTCTTT. Translating gives CASSLGGQGQEAFF. The chain joins TRBV7-8 to TRBJ1-1; 8 bases line up with TRBD1. The CDR3 length is 14 residues. Looked up from germline, CDR1 is SGHVS and CDR2 is FQNEAQ. V trimming: 1 base; J trimming: 8 bases; junction bases outside the gene matches: 6. Full variable domain (rest looked up from reference TRBV7-8 and TRBJ1-1): GAGVSQSPRYKVAKRGQDVALRCDPISGHVSLFWYQQALGQGPEFLTYFQNEAQLDKSGLPSDRFFAERPEGSVSTLKIQRTQQEDSAVYLCASSLGGQGQEAFFGQGTRLTVV.

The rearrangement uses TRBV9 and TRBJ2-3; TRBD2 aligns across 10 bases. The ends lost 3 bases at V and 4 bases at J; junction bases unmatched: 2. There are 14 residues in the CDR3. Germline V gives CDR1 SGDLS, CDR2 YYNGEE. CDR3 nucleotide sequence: TGTGCCAGCAGCGCAGCGGGGGGGGCAGATACGCAGTATTTT. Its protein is CASSAAGGADTQYF.

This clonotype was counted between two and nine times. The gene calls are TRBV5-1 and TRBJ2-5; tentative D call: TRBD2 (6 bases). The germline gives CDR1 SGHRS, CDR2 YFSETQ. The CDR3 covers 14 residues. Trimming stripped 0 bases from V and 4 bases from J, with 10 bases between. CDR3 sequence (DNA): TGCGCCAGCAGCTTGGAGGACGGGGGAGAGACCCAGTACTTC. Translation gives CASSLEDGGETQYF.

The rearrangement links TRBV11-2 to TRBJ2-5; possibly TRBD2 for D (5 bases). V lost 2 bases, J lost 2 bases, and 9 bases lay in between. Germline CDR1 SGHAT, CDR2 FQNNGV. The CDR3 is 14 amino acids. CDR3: CASSLYRGQETQYF. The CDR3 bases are TGTGCCAGCAGCTTATATCGCGGGCAAGAGACCCAGTACTTC.

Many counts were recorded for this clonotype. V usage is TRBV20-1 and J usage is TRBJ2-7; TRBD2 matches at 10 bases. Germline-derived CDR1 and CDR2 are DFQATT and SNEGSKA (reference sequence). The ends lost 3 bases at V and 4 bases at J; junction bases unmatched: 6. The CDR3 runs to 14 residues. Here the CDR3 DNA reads TGCAGTGCTAGCCCCGGGACTAGCGCGTACGAGCAGTACTTC. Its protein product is CSASPGTSAYEQYF.

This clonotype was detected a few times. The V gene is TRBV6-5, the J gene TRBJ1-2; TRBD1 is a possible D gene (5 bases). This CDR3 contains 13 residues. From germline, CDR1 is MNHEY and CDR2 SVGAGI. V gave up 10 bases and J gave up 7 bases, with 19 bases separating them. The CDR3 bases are TGTGCCACCACCCCGGGGGTAGGGTTTGGCTACACCTTC. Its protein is CATTPGVGFGYTF.

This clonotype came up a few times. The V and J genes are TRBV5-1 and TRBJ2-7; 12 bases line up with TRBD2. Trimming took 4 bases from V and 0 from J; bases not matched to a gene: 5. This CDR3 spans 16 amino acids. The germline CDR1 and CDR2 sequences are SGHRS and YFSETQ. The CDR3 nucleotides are TGCGCCAGCAGCCCAGCGACTAGCGGGAGCTCCTACGAGCAGTACTTC. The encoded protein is CASSPATSGSSYEQYF.

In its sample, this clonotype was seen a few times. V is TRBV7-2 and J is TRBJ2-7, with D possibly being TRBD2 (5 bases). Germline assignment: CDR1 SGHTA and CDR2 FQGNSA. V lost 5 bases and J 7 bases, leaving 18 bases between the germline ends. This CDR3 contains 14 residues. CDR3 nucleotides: TGTGCCAGCAGCACAACGGGATCCCGATTGGAGCAGTACTTC. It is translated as CASSTTGSRLEQYF.

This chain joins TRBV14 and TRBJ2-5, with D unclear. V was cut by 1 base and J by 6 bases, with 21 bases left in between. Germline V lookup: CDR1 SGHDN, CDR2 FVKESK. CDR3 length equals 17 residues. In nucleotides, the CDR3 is TGTGCCAGCAGCCAAGTCACTCCAGGCCAACCCTCGAAGACCCAGTACTTC. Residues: CASSQVTPGQPSKTQYF.

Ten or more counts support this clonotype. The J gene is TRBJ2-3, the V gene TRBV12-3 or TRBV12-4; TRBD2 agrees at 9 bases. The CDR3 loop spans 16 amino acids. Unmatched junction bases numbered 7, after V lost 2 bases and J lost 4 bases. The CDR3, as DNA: TGTGCCAGCAGTTTAAGGGCGGGGGGGCCCGCAGATACGCAGTATTTT. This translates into CASSLRAGGPADTQYF.

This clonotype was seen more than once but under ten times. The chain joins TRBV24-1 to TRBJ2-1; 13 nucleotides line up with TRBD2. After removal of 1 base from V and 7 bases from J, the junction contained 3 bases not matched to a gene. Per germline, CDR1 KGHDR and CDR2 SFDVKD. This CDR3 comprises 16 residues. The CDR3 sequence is CATSDFTSGRGNEQFF. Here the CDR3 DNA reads TGTGCCACCAGTGATTTCACTAGCGGGAGGGGTAATGAGCAGTTCTTC.

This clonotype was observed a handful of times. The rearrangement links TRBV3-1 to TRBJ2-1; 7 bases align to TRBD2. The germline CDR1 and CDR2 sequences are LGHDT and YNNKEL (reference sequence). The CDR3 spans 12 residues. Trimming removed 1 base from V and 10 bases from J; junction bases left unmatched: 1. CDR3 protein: CASSQVGGEQFF. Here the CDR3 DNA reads TGTGCCAGCAGCCAAGTGGGAGGGGAGCAGTTCTTC.

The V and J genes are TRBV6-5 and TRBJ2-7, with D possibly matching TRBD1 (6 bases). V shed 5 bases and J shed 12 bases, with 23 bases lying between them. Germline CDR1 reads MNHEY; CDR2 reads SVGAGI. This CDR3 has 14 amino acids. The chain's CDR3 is CASSPTGTGHLRYF. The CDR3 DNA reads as TGTGCCAGCAGTCCAACAGGGACCGGCCACCTCAGGTACTTC.

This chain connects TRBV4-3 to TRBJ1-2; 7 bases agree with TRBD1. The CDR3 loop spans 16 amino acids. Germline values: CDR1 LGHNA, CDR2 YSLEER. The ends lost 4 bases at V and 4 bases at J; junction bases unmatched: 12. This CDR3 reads CASSRKTGHNTYGYTF. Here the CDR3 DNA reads TGCGCCAGCAGCCGGAAGACAGGGCACAACACCTATGGCTACACCTTC.

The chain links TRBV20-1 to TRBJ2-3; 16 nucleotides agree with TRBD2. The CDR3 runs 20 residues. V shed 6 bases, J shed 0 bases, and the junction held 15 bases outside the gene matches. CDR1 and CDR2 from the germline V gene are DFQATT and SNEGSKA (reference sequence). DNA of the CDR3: TGCAGTGCCATCCCTTTACAGGGACTAGCGGGGGGGACTAGCACAGATACGCAGTATTTT. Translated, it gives CSAIPLQGLAGGTSTDTQYF.

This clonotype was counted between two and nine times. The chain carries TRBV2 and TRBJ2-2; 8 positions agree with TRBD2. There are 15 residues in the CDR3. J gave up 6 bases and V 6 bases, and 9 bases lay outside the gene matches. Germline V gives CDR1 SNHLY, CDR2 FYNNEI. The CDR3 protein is CASRRAGGISGELFF. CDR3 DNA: TGTGCCAGCAGGAGGGCGGGGGGTATCTCCGGGGAGCTGTTTTTT.